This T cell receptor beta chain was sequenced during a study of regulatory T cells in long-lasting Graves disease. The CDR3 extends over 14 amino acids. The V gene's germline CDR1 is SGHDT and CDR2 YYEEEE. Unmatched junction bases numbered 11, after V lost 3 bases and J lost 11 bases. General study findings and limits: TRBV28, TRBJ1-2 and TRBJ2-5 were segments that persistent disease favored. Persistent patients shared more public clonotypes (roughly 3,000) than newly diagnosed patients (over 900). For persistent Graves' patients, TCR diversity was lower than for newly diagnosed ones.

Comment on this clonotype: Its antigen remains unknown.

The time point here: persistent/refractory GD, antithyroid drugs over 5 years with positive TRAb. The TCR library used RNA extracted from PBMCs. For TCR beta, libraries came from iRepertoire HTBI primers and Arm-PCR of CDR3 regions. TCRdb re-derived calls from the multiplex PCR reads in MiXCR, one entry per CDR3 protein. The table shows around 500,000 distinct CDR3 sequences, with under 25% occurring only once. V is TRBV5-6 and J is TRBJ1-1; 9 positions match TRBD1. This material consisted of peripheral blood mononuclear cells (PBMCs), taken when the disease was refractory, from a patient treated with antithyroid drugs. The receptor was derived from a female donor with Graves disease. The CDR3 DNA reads TGTGCCAGCAGCTCGGACCGGGACAGGGAGCCGGCTTTCTTT. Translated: CASSSDRDREPAFF.